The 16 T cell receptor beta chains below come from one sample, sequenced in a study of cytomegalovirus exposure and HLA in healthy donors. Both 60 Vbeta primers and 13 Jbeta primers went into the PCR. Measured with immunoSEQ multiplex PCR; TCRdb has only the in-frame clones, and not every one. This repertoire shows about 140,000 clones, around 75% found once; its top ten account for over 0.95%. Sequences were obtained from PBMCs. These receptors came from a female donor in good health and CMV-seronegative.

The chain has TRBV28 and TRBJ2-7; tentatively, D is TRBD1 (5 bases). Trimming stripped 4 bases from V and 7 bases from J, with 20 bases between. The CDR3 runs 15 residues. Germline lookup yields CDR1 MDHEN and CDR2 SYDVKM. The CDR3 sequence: CASSSQGRAMGEQYF. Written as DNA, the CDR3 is TGTGCCAGCAGTTCTCAGGGAAGGGCTATGGGTGAGCAGTACTTC.

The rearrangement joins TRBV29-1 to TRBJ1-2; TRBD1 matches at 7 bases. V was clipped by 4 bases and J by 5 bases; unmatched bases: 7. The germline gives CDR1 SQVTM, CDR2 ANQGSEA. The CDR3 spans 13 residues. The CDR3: CSVGPQGEYGYTF. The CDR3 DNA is TGCAGCGTTGGACCCCAGGGGGAGTATGGCTACACCTTC.

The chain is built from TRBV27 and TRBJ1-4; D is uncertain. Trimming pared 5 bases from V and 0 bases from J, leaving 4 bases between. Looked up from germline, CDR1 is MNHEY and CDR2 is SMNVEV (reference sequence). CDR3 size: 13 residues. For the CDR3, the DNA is TGTGCCAGCAGTCTTGCAACTAATGAAAAACTGTTTTTT. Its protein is CASSLATNEKLFF.

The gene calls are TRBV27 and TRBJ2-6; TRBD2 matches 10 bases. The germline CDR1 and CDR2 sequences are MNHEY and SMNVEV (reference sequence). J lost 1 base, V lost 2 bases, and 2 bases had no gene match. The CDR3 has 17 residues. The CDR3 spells CASSLVAGGSGANVLTF. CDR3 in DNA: TGTGCCAGCAGTTTAGTAGCGGGAGGTTCTGGGGCCAACGTCCTGACTTTC.

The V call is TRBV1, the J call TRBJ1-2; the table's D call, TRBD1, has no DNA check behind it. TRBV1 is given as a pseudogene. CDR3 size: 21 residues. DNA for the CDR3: TGCACCAGCAGCCCCGGGGGAATACGGGACAGGGAAACGAGGGCGTATTATGGCTACACCTTC. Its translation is CTSSPGGIRDRETRAYYGYTF.

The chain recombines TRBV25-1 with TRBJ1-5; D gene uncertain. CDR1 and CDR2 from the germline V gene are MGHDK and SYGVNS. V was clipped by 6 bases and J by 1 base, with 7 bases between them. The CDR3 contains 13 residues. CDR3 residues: CASSPLSNQPQHF. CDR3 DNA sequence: TGTGCCAGCAGCCCGTTGAGCAATCAGCCCCAGCATTTT.

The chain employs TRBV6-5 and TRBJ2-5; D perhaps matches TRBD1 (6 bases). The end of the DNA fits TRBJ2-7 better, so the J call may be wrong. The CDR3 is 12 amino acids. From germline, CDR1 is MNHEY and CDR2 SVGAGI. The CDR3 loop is CASSDRTYEQYF. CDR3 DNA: TGTGCCAGCAGTGACAGGACCTACGAGCAGTACTTC.

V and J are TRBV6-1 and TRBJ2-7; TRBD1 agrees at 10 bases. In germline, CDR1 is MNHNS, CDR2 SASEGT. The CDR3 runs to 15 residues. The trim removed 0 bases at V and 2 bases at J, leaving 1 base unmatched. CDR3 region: CASSEAGQGTYEQYF. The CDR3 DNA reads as TGTGCCAGCAGTGAAGCGGGACAGGGGACCTACGAGCAGTACTTC.

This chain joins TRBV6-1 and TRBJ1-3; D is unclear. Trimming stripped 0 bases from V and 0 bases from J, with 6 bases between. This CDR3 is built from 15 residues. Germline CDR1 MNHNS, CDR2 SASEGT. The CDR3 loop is CASSEAAGSGNTIYF. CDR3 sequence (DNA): TGTGCCAGCAGTGAAGCGGCAGGCTCTGGAAACACCATATATTTT.

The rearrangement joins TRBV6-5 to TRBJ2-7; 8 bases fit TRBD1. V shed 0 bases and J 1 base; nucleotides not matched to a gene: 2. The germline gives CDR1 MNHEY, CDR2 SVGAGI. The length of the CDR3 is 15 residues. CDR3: CASSYSTGESYEQYF. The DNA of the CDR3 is TGTGCCAGCAGTTACTCGACAGGGGAATCCTACGAGCAGTACTTC.

This CDR3 reads CASSGPGNQPQHF. CDR3 nucleotides: TGTGCCAGCTCAGGGCCGGGCAATCAGCCCCAGCATTTT. The chain recombines TRBV7-9 with TRBJ1-5, with a weak D call TRBD1 (5 bases). Trimming removed 8 bases from V and 2 bases from J, with 10 bases in between. CDR1 and CDR2 (germline): SEHNR, FQNEAQ (reference sequence). This CDR3 has 13 residues.

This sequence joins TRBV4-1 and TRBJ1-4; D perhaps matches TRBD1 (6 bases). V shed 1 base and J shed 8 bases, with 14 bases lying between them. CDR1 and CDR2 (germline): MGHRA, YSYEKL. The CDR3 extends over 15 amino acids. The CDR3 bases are TGCGCCAGCAGCCAAGCGGGACAAGTTGGGGAAAAACTGTTTTTT. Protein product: CASSQAGQVGEKLFF.

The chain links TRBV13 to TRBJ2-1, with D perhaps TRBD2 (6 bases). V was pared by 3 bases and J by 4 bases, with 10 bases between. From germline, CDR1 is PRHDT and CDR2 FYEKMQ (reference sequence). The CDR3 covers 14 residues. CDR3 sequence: CASSLVAEYNEQFF. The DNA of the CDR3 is TGTGCCAGCAGCTTGGTAGCGGAGTACAATGAGCAGTTCTTC.

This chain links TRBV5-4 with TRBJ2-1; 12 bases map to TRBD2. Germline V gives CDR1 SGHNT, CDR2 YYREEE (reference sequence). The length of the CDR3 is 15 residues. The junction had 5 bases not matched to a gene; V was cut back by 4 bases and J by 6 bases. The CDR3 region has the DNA TGTGCCAGCAGCCCGACTAGCGGGAGCTCCAATGAGCAGTTCTTC. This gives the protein CASSPTSGSSNEQFF.

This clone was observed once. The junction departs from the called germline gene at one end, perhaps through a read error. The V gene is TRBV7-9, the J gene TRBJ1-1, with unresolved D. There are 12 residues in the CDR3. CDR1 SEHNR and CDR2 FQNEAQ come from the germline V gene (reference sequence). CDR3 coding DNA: TGTTCCAGCAGCCCCGGCCTCGGGGAGGCTTTCTTT. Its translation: CSSSPGLGEAFF.

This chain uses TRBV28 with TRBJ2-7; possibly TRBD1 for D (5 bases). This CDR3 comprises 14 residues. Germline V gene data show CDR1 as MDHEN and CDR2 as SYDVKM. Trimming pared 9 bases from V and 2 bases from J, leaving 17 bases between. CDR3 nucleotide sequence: TGTGCCAGTAGAACTGGGGCCTCAGCCTACGAGCAGTACTTC. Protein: CASRTGASAYEQYF.